The subject of this entry is one TCR beta chain. Its antigen is as yet unknown. The CDR3 is 15 amino acids. V lost 8 bases and J lost 3, with 20 bases in between. This sample was included in a study of CD8 T cells in ankylosing spondylitis. Findings and caveats of the study: Roughly eight highly homologous variants made up a TCR beta motif that seemed to typify ankylosing spondylitis blood. As reported, disease-linked clones showed significant enrichment in matched ankylosing spondylitis synovial fluid.

TCRdb reprocessed the 5' RACE reads with MiXCR, giving one entry per CDR3 protein. The sample includes 200,000 to 250,000 distinct CDR3 sequences, 25% to 30% seen only once; the top ten take 5% to 8%. This sequence was found in a male donor with ankylosing spondylitis or in good health (not recorded which). This chain connects TRBV12-3 or TRBV12-4 to TRBJ2-7; the D gene is possibly TRBD2 (7 bases). The source material was blood, either unsorted or a sorted T cell fraction (not recorded which). CDR3 in DNA: TGTGCCAGCCGACGGGAGGCAGGGGACATCTACGAGCAGTACTTC. This codes for CASRREAGDIYEQYF.